Listed below are T cell receptor beta chains from one sample, sequenced in a study of T-cell memory formation after mild COVID-19. TCRdb re-analysed the 5' RACE reads in MiXCR, keeping a single row per CDR3 protein. This table has roughly 260,000 distinct CDR3 sequences, roughly 17% appearing once. The sequencing sample was made of PBMCs or a T cell subset sorted from them (not recorded which). The origin of the receptors is a man between 18 and 35 years old who had mild COVID-19 (a few samples of this study predate the infection). Cell type and time point are not known. CDR3s include the opening cysteine and the closing phenylalanine or tryptophan.

v_call: TRBV18
cdr3_aa: CAISPTTRQGFEQYF

v_call: TRBV5-1
cdr3_aa: CASSLSRTAGTDTQYF

v_call: TRBV7-9
cdr3_aa: CASSIFDNNEQFF

v_call: TRBV5-6
cdr3_aa: CASARAGGDTQYF

v_call: TRBV6-2/TRBV6-3
cdr3_aa: CASSYPAGGYEQYF

v_call: TRBV7-2
cdr3_aa: CASSFGLAAPYF

v_call: TRBV18
cdr3_aa: CASSPEAGSQPQHF

v_call: TRBV5-1
cdr3_aa: CASSPLGGSGELFF

v_call: TRBV3-1
cdr3_aa: CASSQDPSSQETQYF

v_call: TRBV5-1
cdr3_aa: CASSLVRLAGGPDTQYF

v_call: TRBV5-5
cdr3_aa: CASSYTIGGTEAFF

v_call: TRBV5-1
cdr3_aa: CASSLDSGVSANEKLFF

v_call: TRBV24-1
cdr3_aa: CATSVGGETEAFF

v_call: TRBV12-3/TRBV12-4
cdr3_aa: CASRAGYQPQHF

v_call: TRBV28
cdr3_aa: CASSPPGTSGTDTPYF

v_call: TRBV7-2
cdr3_aa: CASSRVAGSTDTQYF

v_call: TRBV7-9
cdr3_aa: CASSFTLTGTEKLFF

v_call: TRBV7-2
cdr3_aa: CASSLEIHTTSPLHF